This TCR beta chain originates from a study of T cells in tumors after PD-1 blockade. Study information: A subset received ongoing vismodegib 150 mg daily alongside anti-PD-1 therapy. Peripheral blood samples averaged around 38,000 unique clonotypes and 95,000 to 120,000 templates. Study-level findings and limits: Peripheral recruitment is suggested, as some novel exhausted tumor clones were in pre-treatment blood.

Assay used: immunoSEQ multiplex PCR; TCRdb lists only in-frame clones, some missing. The sample includes roughly 48,000 clones, about 85% seen only once; the top ten take about 4%. The length of the CDR3 is 13 residues. V was clipped by 3 bases and J by 7 bases, with 12 bases between them. Concerning this clone: Its antigen is unknown.

Specimen: PBMCs, collected before anti-PD-1 treatment. The chain recombines TRBV12-3 or TRBV12-4 with TRBJ1-2; D unclear. The origin of this receptor is a human donor with basal cell carcinoma. CDR3 sequence reads: CASSLRGNVGYTF. The CDR3 DNA reads TGTGCCAGCAGTTTGCGGGGAAACGTTGGCTACACCTTC.